These 27 T cell receptor beta chains were all obtained from the same sample, sequenced in a study of vaccination effects on CD4 cells after COVID-19. No antigens are known for them. Data came from immunoSEQ multiplex PCR; TCRdb stores just in-frame clones and leaves some out. The data hold roughly 73,000 clones, with roughly two thirds observed a single time. Sequencing was preceded by expansion of antigen-specific CD4+ T cells with viral peptide pools in the ViraFEST assay. Following a 10-day culture, CD4+ T cells were purified. This individual contracted SARS-CoV-2 between March and December 2020, as verified by PCR. Material: CD4+ T cells from PBMCs cultured with HIV peptides, obtained before COVID-19 vaccination. As for subset: HIV-1 Nef peptide pool negative control/reference culture. The receptors come from a human donor who had a prior SARS-CoV-2 infection.

This chain uses TRBV2 with TRBJ1-5, with 8 bases aligning to TRBD1. There are 16 residues in the CDR3. In germline, CDR1 is SNHLY, CDR2 FYNNEI. The ends lost 6 bases at V and 2 bases at J; junction bases unmatched: 9. CDR3 region: CASRGNRGDGNQPQHF. Written as DNA, the CDR3 is TGTGCCAGCAGGGGGAACAGGGGGGACGGCAATCAGCCCCAGCATTTT.

The chain couples TRBV5-6 to TRBJ1-2, with D possibly matching TRBD1 (6 bases). The CDR3 extends over 14 amino acids. Per germline, CDR1 SGHDT and CDR2 YYEEEE. Deletions cut 4 bases from V and 8 bases from J, with 18 bases between. The CDR3 region is CASSRTGNPQGYTF. The CDR3 DNA follows: TGTGCCAGCAGCAGAACAGGGAACCCGCAGGGCTACACCTTC.

CDR3 nucleotides: TGTGCCTGGAGTGTACTAGCGGGAGCCTCCTACGAGCAGTACTTC. Translation gives CAWSVLAGASYEQYF. V gene TRBV30 combines with J gene TRBJ2-7; TRBD2 matches 11 bases. Germline V CDR1 and CDR2: GTSNPN, SVGIG (reference sequence). This CDR3 is 15 amino acids long. Losses at the gene ends were 0 bases for V and 0 bases for J; bases not matched to a gene: 1.

J is TRBJ2-3 and V is TRBV7-9; TRBD2 aligns across 14 bases. V dropped 5 bases and J dropped 5; count of bases not matched to a gene: 12. The CDR3 is 18 residues long. CDR1 SEHNR and CDR2 FQNEAQ come from the germline V gene (reference sequence). The CDR3 spells CASSPEGGLAGAVDTQYF. The CDR3 region has the DNA TGTGCCAGCAGCCCCGAGGGGGGACTAGCGGGGGCGGTAGATACGCAGTATTTT. The whole variable domain, remainder taken from reference TRBV7-9 and TRBJ2-3, is DTGVSQNPRHKITKRGQNVTFRCDPISEHNRLYWYRQTLGQGPEFLTYFQNEAQLEKSRLLSDRFSAERPKGSFSTLEIQRTEQGDSAMYLCASSPEGGLAGAVDTQYFGPGTRLTVL.

The chain recombines TRBV5-6 with TRBJ1-6, with D unresolved. V was cut by 0 bases and J by 3 bases, with 19 bases left in between. This CDR3 has 19 residues. Germline V gene lookup returns CDR1 SGHDT and CDR2 YYEEEE. The CDR3 spells CASSLASAEPERYNSPLHF. The CDR3, as DNA: TGTGCCAGCAGCTTGGCCTCGGCGGAGCCCGAACGCTATAATTCACCCCTCCACTTT.

The rearrangement links TRBV7-2 to TRBJ1-1; D is perhaps TRBD1 (6 bases). The CDR3 sequence is 15 residues long. The germline V and J ends were trimmed by 2 bases and 4 bases, with 14 bases remaining between them. The germline V gene encodes CDR1 SGHTA and CDR2 FQGNSA. The chain's CDR3 is CASSLFGQTITEAFF. For the CDR3, the DNA is TGTGCCAGCAGCTTATTCGGACAGACCATCACTGAAGCTTTCTTT.

This clone was observed a handful of times. The CDR3 DNA follows: TGTGCCAGCAGTTTCGACAGGGGAGCGTATGGGGAGCTGTTTTTT. It codes for CASSFDRGAYGELFF. The chain joins TRBV27 to TRBJ2-2; 8 positions match TRBD1. The CDR3 has 15 residues. The germline V gene has CDR1 MNHEY and CDR2 SMNVEV (reference sequence). V was clipped by 3 bases and J by 8 bases; unmatched bases: 8.

J is TRBJ1-4 and V is TRBV4-1; 7 nucleotides agree with TRBD1. The CDR3 has 14 amino acids. V lost 2 bases, J lost 6 bases, and 3 bases stayed unmatched. Germline CDR1 is MGHRA and CDR2 is YSYEKL. The DNA of the CDR3 is TGCGCCAGCAGCCAATACAGGGGTTATGAAAAACTGTTTTTT. It yields the protein CASSQYRGYEKLFF.

This clone has a single count. The CDR3 DNA reads as TGTGCCAGCAGTCCCGGAAAACTAAATCAGCCCCAGCATTTT. Encoded protein: CASSPGKLNQPQHF. The V and J genes are TRBV6-5 and TRBJ1-5; D gene unclear. CDR1 and CDR2 (germline): MNHEY, SVGAGI. This CDR3 is 14 amino acids long. Between the trimmed V and J ends, which lost 5 bases and 4 bases, there was a span of 12 bases.

The chain uses TRBV19 and TRBJ1-5, with D possibly TRBD1 on 5 matching bases. V dropped 7 bases and J dropped 4 bases, with 11 bases sitting between them. The CDR3 contains 13 residues. From germline, CDR1 is LNHDA and CDR2 SQIVND (reference sequence). The CDR3 loop is CASTGQFNQPQHF. The CDR3 DNA reads TGTGCCAGTACGGGGCAGTTTAATCAGCCCCAGCATTTT.

This clone occurred a few times. The V call is TRBV9, the J call TRBJ1-6, with a weak D call TRBD1 (6 bases). CDR3 size: 18 residues. Germline CDR1 is SGDLS and CDR2 is YYNGEE. V was cut by 3 bases and J by 1 base, with 17 bases left in between. The CDR3 DNA is TGTGCCAGCAGCGCCTCTAGTGGGGGCGCATCCTATAATTCACCCCTCCACTTT. It specifies CASSASSGGASYNSPLHF.

The rearrangement joins TRBV24-1 to TRBJ1-1; 7 nucleotides align to TRBD1. The CDR3 is made up of 13 amino acids. The V and J ends lost 2 bases and 6 bases, in that order; junction bases with no gene match: 2. Germline CDR1 KGHDR, CDR2 SFDVKD. The CDR3 reads CATSDSDRPEAFF. Written as DNA, the CDR3 is TGTGCCACCAGTGATTCGGACAGGCCTGAAGCTTTCTTT.

The V call is TRBV10-3, the J call TRBJ2-7; D possibly corresponds to TRBD1 (6 bases). Germline V gene data show CDR1 as ENHRY and CDR2 as SYGVKD. The CDR3 extends over 14 amino acids. V was clipped by 2 bases and J by 2 bases, with 10 bases between them. CDR3 loop: CAISETGIAYEQYF. DNA of the CDR3: TGTGCCATCAGTGAGACAGGGATAGCCTACGAGCAGTACTTC.

V is TRBV7-8 and J is TRBJ2-7; D is undetermined. Trimming removed 3 bases from V and 0 bases from J, with 12 bases in between. Germline loops: CDR1 SGHVS, CDR2 FQNEAQ. The length of the CDR3 is 15 residues. CDR3 DNA: TGTGCCAGCAGCTTTTGGTACCAGAGCTCCTACGAGCAGTACTTC. Its translation: CASSFWYQSSYEQYF.

The rearrangement joins TRBV24-1 to TRBJ2-2, with D hard to call. Trimming pared 3 bases from V and 3 bases from J, leaving 10 bases between. The CDR3 has 15 amino acids. Per the germline V gene, CDR1 is KGHDR and CDR2 is SFDVKD. CDR3 coding DNA: TGTGCCACCAGTGATGGACGTACACACACCGGGGAGCTGTTTTTT. Its translation: CATSDGRTHTGELFF.

The rearrangement uses TRBV29-1 and TRBJ2-5; D is unresolved. Germline V lookup: CDR1 SQVTM, CDR2 ANQGSEA. Trimming took off 4 bases at V and 1 base at J, with 7 bases between the two ends. The CDR3 loop spans 12 amino acids. The CDR3 loop is CSVGAAQETQYF. The CDR3 DNA reads as TGCAGCGTTGGGGCAGCCCAAGAGACCCAGTACTTC.

The chain is built from TRBV18 and TRBJ1-5; 7 bases align to TRBD1. The CDR3 is 14 residues long. Per germline, CDR1 KGHSH and CDR2 LQKENI. The J segment lost 6 bases and the V segment lost 3 bases, leaving 5 bases of the junction unmatched. Here the CDR3 DNA reads TGTGCCAGCTCACCCCAGGGGGTGGGTCAGCCCCAGCATTTT. It is translated as CASSPQGVGQPQHF.

This sequence joins TRBV11-2 and TRBJ1-4; D perhaps matches TRBD1 (6 bases). This CDR3 region has 15 residues. V lost 5 bases, J lost 10 bases, and 20 bases lay in between. Germline CDR1 is SGHAT and CDR2 is FQNNGV. Here the CDR3 DNA reads TGTGCCAGCAGCCCTGGGGGACGGACCAGGGGAAAACTGTTTTTT. This sequence encodes CASSPGGRTRGKLFF.

Sample share makes this clone medium-sized (0.01 to 0.1%). The V call is TRBV7-3, the J call TRBJ1-6; no clear D gene. V lost 3 bases and J 6 bases, leaving 9 bases between the germline ends. There are 14 residues in the CDR3. Germline V gives CDR1 SGHTA, CDR2 FQGTGA. CDR3 sequence (DNA): TGTGCCAGCAGCTTGCGGGGAGGTAATTCACCCCTCCACTTT. It specifies CASSLRGGNSPLHF. Looking up the rest from reference TRBV7-3 and TRBJ1-6 gives the full variable domain: GAGVSQTPSNKVTEKGKYVELRCDPISGHTALYWYRQSLGQGPEFLIYFQGTGAADDSGLPNDRFFAVRPEGSVSTLKIQRTERGDSAVYLCASSLRGGNSPLHFGNGTRLTVT.

This rearrangement joins TRBV7-2 to TRBJ1-2; TRBD1 aligns across 9 bases. There are 16 residues in the CDR3. The germline V gene encodes CDR1 SGHTA and CDR2 FQGNSA. The V segment lost 5 bases and the J segment 3 bases; nucleotides outside the gene matches: 10. The DNA of the CDR3 is TGTGCCAGCAGCCCACTGGGACAGGGAATCGACTATGGCTACACCTTC. Protein sequence: CASSPLGQGIDYGYTF.

The genes are TRBV4-2 and TRBJ1-2; 7 bases are shared with TRBD1. This CDR3 spans 15 amino acids. Trimming removed 4 bases from V and 7 bases from J; junction bases left unmatched: 12. CDR1 is LGHNA and CDR2 is YNFKEQ in the germline V gene. The CDR3 DNA sequence: TGTGCCAGCAGCCTTTCCGGGACAGACATCAGTGGCTACACCTTC. Translation: CASSLSGTDISGYTF.

CDR3 residues: CASSARPGEGYTF. In DNA, the CDR3 is TGTGCCAGCAGCGCCCGTCCAGGAGAGGGCTACACCTTC. The V gene is TRBV7-3, the J gene TRBJ1-2; D ambiguous. Between the trimmed V and J ends, which lost 5 bases and 8 bases, there was a span of 15 bases. CDR1 is SGHTA, CDR2 FQGTGA, per germline. The CDR3 runs 13 residues.

This chain joins TRBV4-2 and TRBJ1-6; D remains ambiguous. Between the trimmed V and J ends, which lost 0 bases and 8 bases, there was a span of 5 bases. Germline CDR1 is LGHNA and CDR2 is YNFKEQ. The CDR3 totals 13 residues. The CDR3 loop reads CASSQDFDSPLHF. For the CDR3, the DNA is TGTGCCAGCAGCCAAGATTTCGATTCACCCCTCCACTTT.

In this sample, this clone turned up a few times. The V gene is TRBV9, the J gene TRBJ2-7; 11 nucleotides agree with TRBD2. CDR3 size: 14 residues. The V segment lost 4 bases and the J segment 4 bases; nucleotides outside the gene matches: 4. Germline CDR1 reads SGDLS; CDR2 reads YYNGEE. DNA for the CDR3: TGTGCCAGCAGCATGGGACTAGCGGAGTACGAGCAGTACTTC. This gives the protein CASSMGLAEYEQYF. The variable domain in full, with the rest retrieved from reference TRBV9 and TRBJ2-7, is DSGVTQTPKHLITATGQRVTLRCSPRSGDLSVYWYQQSLDQGLQFLIQYYNGEERAKGNILERFSAQQFPDLHSELNLSSLELGDSALYFCASSMGLAEYEQYFGPGTRLTVT.

V and J are TRBV30 and TRBJ1-1; D is unresolved. This CDR3 is 12 amino acids long. V was pared by 2 bases and J by 6 bases, with 10 bases between. The V gene's germline CDR1 is GTSNPN and CDR2 SVGIG (reference sequence). This CDR3 reads CAWSSRVAEAFF. The CDR3 DNA reads TGTGCCTGGAGTTCTCGGGTGGCTGAAGCTTTCTTT.

The chain recombines TRBV7-9 with TRBJ2-3; possibly TRBD1 for D (7 bases). Germline V gene data show CDR1 as SEHNR and CDR2 as FQNEAQ (reference sequence). The CDR3 has 16 amino acids. V lost 6 bases to trimming and J lost 2 bases, with 18 bases between them. CDR3 amino acids: CASRKNAGQFTDTQYF. The CDR3 DNA follows: TGTGCCAGCAGAAAGAACGCGGGACAGTTCACAGATACGCAGTATTTT.

This clone was detected only a few times. V and J are TRBV5-1 and TRBJ1-6; D is uncertain. V dropped 1 base and J dropped 7 bases, with 0 bases sitting between them. The germline V gene has CDR1 SGHRS and CDR2 YFSETQ. The CDR3 contains 11 residues. CDR3 in amino acids: CASSLNSPLHF. The CDR3 nucleotides are TGCGCCAGCAGCTTGAATTCACCCCTCCACTTT.